The 22 T cell receptor beta chains below were found in one sample sequenced in a study of identical twins. TCRdb re-called the 5' RACE reads with MiXCR, one entry per CDR3 protein. The data show some 900,000 distinct CDR3 sequences, approximately 13% seen once. The same data also went into a second study, on yellow fever vaccine responses in identical twins.

The specimen was PBMCs. All receptors derive from a woman aged 18-30 years in good health.

In this sample, this clonotype turned up a few times. The rearrangement uses TRBV20-1 and TRBJ2-1; D is uncertain. In germline, CDR1 is DFQATT, CDR2 SNEGSKA (reference sequence). The CDR3 length is 11 residues. Trimming stripped 3 bases from V and 5 bases from J, with 5 bases between. In nucleotides, the CDR3 is TGCAGTGCTAGCGGAAACAATGAGCAGTTCTTC. Amino acid sequence: CSASGNNEQFF.

This clonotype was observed a handful of times. J is TRBJ1-2 and V is TRBV13, with D possibly matching TRBD1 (5 bases). This CDR3 region has 12 residues. V lost 4 bases and J lost 6, with 9 bases in between. CDR1 PRHDT and CDR2 FYEKMQ come from the germline V gene (reference sequence). The chain's CDR3 is CASSSIRDGYTF. The CDR3 coding sequence is TGTGCCAGCAGCTCCATCAGGGATGGCTACACCTTC.

There are a few counts of this clonotype. This chain connects TRBV2 to TRBJ2-1, with 16 bases identical to TRBD2. Germline trimming cut 5 bases from V and 9 bases from J; bases unmatched to any gene: 7. The CDR3 runs 16 residues. Looked up from germline, CDR1 is SNHLY and CDR2 is FYNNEI. The CDR3 spells CASSRGLAGGQGEQFF. CDR3 DNA sequence: TGTGCCAGCAGTAGGGGACTAGCGGGGGGGCAGGGTGAGCAGTTCTTC.

The rearrangement uses TRBV2 and TRBJ2-3, with D possibly called TRBD1 or TRBD2 (6 bases each). Germline V gives CDR1 SNHLY, CDR2 FYNNEI. V dropped 4 bases and J dropped 0 bases, with 20 bases sitting between them. CDR3 length: 18 residues. CDR3 amino acids: CASSGGLARGVSTDTQYF. In nucleotides, the CDR3 is TGTGCCAGCAGTGGGGGCCTAGCGAGGGGGGTAAGCACAGATACGCAGTATTTT.

The rearrangement joins TRBV25-1 to TRBJ2-7; D is perhaps TRBD1 (6 bases). V lost 5 bases to trimming and J lost 2 bases, with 13 bases between them. CDR1 is MGHDK, CDR2 SYGVNS, per germline. This CDR3 region has 14 residues. DNA of the CDR3: TGTGCCAGCAGTCCCTGGGACACTACCTACGAGCAGTACTTC. Translating gives CASSPWDTTYEQYF.

This clonotype came up many times. The chain has TRBV5-1 and TRBJ1-2; tentative D call: TRBD1 (6 bases). The CDR3 is 13 residues long. CDR1 SGHRS and CDR2 YFSETQ come from the germline V gene. Trimming pared 0 bases from V and 6 bases from J, leaving 9 bases between. The CDR3 DNA is TGCGCCAGCAGCTTGGGGCAGGGGAATGGCTACACCTTC. Protein sequence: CASSLGQGNGYTF.

The V and J genes are TRBV27 and TRBJ2-7, with D possibly matching TRBD1 (6 bases). The CDR3 has 15 amino acids. V gave up 2 bases and J gave up 1 base, with 12 bases separating them. Germline loops: CDR1 MNHEY, CDR2 SMNVEV (reference sequence). Written as DNA, the CDR3 is TGTGCCAGCAGTTTAAGATGGACAGATTCCTACGAGCAGTACTTC. Protein: CASSLRWTDSYEQYF.

J is TRBJ1-2 and V is TRBV19; TRBD1 matches at 10 bases. V lost 4 bases, J lost 8 bases, and 4 bases stayed unmatched. Germline V gene data show CDR1 as LNHDA and CDR2 as SQIVND (reference sequence). This CDR3 is 13 amino acids long. The CDR3 nucleotides read TGTGCCAGTAGTAACCGGGACAGGGGCGGCTACACCTTC. Its protein is CASSNRDRGGYTF.

This clonotype was seen only a few times. The chain recombines TRBV28 with TRBJ2-7; perhaps TRBD1 as D (5 bases). V was cut by 5 bases and J by 1 base, with 12 bases left in between. This CDR3 comprises 14 residues. The germline V gene encodes CDR1 MDHEN and CDR2 SYDVKM. The CDR3 sequence is CASSGAEQSYEQYV. CDR3 nucleotide sequence: TGTGCCAGCAGTGGGGCGGAGCAATCCTACGAGCAGTACGTC.

This clonotype was detected only a few times. The chain links TRBV5-6 to TRBJ2-3; 11 bases fit TRBD2. Trimming at V came to 2 bases and at J to 0 bases, leaving 8 bases not matched to a gene. Germline V gene lookup returns CDR1 SGHDT and CDR2 YYEEEE. This CDR3 spans 18 amino acids. The chain's CDR3 is CASSLGASGGLSTDTQYF. In DNA form, the CDR3 reads TGTGCCAGCAGCTTAGGGGCTAGCGGGGGGCTGAGCACAGATACGCAGTATTTT.

The chain combines TRBV12-3 or TRBV12-4 with TRBJ1-2, with D possibly being TRBD1 (6 bases). Trimming removed 3 bases from V and 8 bases from J, with 22 bases in between. The length of the CDR3 is 16 residues. The CDR3 region is CASSFDNGGGRRGYTF. CDR3 sequence (DNA): TGTGCCAGCAGTTTTGACAATGGGGGGGGCCGACGCGGCTACACCTTC.

This clonotype has more than one count but fewer than ten. The rearrangement links TRBV2 to TRBJ1-2; 9 bases map to TRBD1. The CDR3 runs to 16 residues. Germline trimming cut 4 bases from V and 2 bases from J; bases unmatched to any gene: 8. In germline, CDR1 is SNHLY, CDR2 FYNNEI. This CDR3 reads CASSAFPGQGNYGYTF. The CDR3 DNA is TGTGCCAGCAGTGCTTTCCCGGGACAGGGAAACTATGGCTACACCTTC.

This clonotype was seen repeatedly, ten times or more. The chain carries TRBV5-1 and TRBJ2-3; D is uncertain. Germline V gene sequence: CDR1 SGHRS, CDR2 YFSETQ. Trimming cost V 4 bases and J 1 base, with 7 bases left between them. This CDR3 contains 13 residues. CDR3 in amino acids: CASSPGGTDTQYF. The CDR3 nucleotides read TGCGCCAGCAGCCCTGGAGGCACAGATACGCAGTATTTT. The complete variable domain, with remaining parts taken from reference TRBV5-1 and TRBJ2-3, reads KAGVTQTPRYLIKTRGQQVTLSCSPISGHRSVSWYQQTPGQGLQFLFEYFSETQRNKGNFPGRFSGRQFSNSRSEMNVSTLELGDSALYLCASSPGGTDTQYFGPGTRLTVL.

The rearrangement links TRBV10-3 to TRBJ2-5, with D perhaps matching TRBD2 (6 bases). CDR3 length: 13 residues. The V end was cut by 6 bases, the J end by 4 bases, with 12 bases between. Looked up from germline, CDR1 is ENHRY and CDR2 is SYGVKD. The CDR3: CAISDTGRETQYF. As DNA, the CDR3 is TGTGCCATCAGCGACACCGGGAGAGAGACCCAGTACTTC.

This clonotype showed up just a few times. The genes are TRBV12-3 or TRBV12-4 and TRBJ2-2; D is unclear. This CDR3 spans 14 amino acids. Trimming left V 5 bases short and J 5 bases short, with 12 bases between. The CDR3 coding sequence is TGTGCCAGCAGTCCGCCGTACGGAACCGGGGAGCTGTTTTTT. It is translated as CASSPPYGTGELFF.

The V and J genes are TRBV3-1 and TRBJ1-2, with D possibly matching TRBD1 (5 bases). Trimming stripped 2 bases from V and 8 bases from J, with 12 bases between. Germline V lookup: CDR1 LGHDT, CDR2 YNNKEL (reference sequence). This CDR3 comprises 13 residues. The CDR3: CASSQSGPGGYTF. DNA of the CDR3: TGTGCCAGCAGCCAATCGGGACCTGGGGGCTACACCTTC. Full variable domain (rest looked up from reference TRBV3-1 and TRBJ1-2): DTAVSQTPKYLVTQMGNDKSIKCEQNLGHDTMYWYKQDSKKFLKIMFSYNNKELIINETVPNRFSPKSPDKAHLNLHINSLELGDSAVYFCASSQSGPGGYTFGSGTRLTVV.

In this sample, this clonotype turned up a few times. The V call is TRBV5-6, the J call TRBJ1-6; no reliable D call. CDR3 size: 16 residues. With 2 bases removed from V and 3 bases from J, the gap between germline ends came to 12 bases. Germline lookup yields CDR1 SGHDT and CDR2 YYEEEE. The CDR3, as DNA: TGTGCCAGCAGCTTTGGGCAGAACTACTATAATTCACCCCTCCACTTT. Amino acid sequence: CASSFGQNYYNSPLHF.

The chain carries TRBV10-2 and TRBJ1-1; no firm D call. Germline V gives CDR1 WSHSY, CDR2 SAAADI. The CDR3 contains 15 residues. V was shortened by 3 bases and J by 5 bases, with 16 bases between the two germline ends. In nucleotides, the CDR3 is TGCGCCAGCAGTGAAGAAAAGGTAGAATGGACTGAAGCTTTCTTT. Its translation is CASSEEKVEWTEAFF.

This sequence joins TRBV12-3 or TRBV12-4 and TRBJ1-1; the D gene is possibly TRBD1 (6 bases). This CDR3 is built from 15 residues. The V end lost 11 bases, the J end lost 2 bases, and 21 bases lay between the germline ends. CDR3 residues: CARHYPRTENTEAFF. As DNA, the CDR3 is TGTGCCCGACACTATCCTCGGACAGAAAACACTGAAGCTTTCTTT.

V is TRBV9 and J is TRBJ2-1, with 11 bases matching TRBD2. Germline V CDR1 and CDR2: SGDLS, YYNGEE. This CDR3 spans 17 amino acids. J lost 3 bases, V lost 3 bases, and 8 bases had no gene match. The CDR3 DNA reads as TGTGCCAGCAGCGCTAGGGGACTAGCGGATTACTACAATGAGCAGTTCTTC. Translation gives CASSARGLADYYNEQFF.

The chain is built from TRBV28 and TRBJ1-2; D remains ambiguous. CDR1 MDHEN and CDR2 SYDVKM come from the germline V gene. This CDR3 has 14 residues. Deletions cut 3 bases from V and 4 bases from J, with 12 bases between. The CDR3 region has the DNA TGTGCCAGCAGTTTGTATGGGCGGGTCTATGGCTACACCTTC. Its protein product is CASSLYGRVYGYTF.

The chain employs TRBV29-1 and TRBJ2-7; TRBD1 or TRBD2 may be the D gene (5 bases each). Per germline, CDR1 SQVTM and CDR2 ANQGSEA. Trimming took 6 bases from V and 6 from J, leaving 21 bases between them. The CDR3 extends over 14 amino acids. The CDR3 DNA reads as TGCAGCGTGGGGATAAAGGGGTTGGGGGTCGAGCAGTACTTC. As protein: CSVGIKGLGVEQYF.